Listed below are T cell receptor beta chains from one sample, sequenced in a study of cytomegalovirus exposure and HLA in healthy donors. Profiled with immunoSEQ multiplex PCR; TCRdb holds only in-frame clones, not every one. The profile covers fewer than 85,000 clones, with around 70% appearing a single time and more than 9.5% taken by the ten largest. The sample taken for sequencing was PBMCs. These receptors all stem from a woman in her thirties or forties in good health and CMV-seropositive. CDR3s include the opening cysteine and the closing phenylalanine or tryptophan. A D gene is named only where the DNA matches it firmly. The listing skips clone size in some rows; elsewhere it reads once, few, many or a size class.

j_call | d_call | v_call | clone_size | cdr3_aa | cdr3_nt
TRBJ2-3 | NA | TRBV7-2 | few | CASSPRLPSTDTQYF | TGTGCCAGCAGCCCTAGACTACCTAGCACAGATACGCAGTATTTT
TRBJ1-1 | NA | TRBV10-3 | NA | CAIRAGVSGNTEALF | TGTGCCATCAGGGCAGGCGTCTCAGGGAACACTGAAGCTCTCTTT
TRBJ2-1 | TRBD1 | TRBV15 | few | CATGSGTEEYNEQFF | TGTGCCACCGGGTCTGGGACAGAGGAGTACAATGAGCAGTTCTTC
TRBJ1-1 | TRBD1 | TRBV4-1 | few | CASSQAGTGRTEAFF | TGCGCCAGCAGCCAAGCGGGGACAGGTCGCACTGAAGCTTTCTTT
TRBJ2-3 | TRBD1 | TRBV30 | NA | CAWSQGADTQYF | TGTGCCTGGAGTCAGGGGGCAGATACGCAGTATTTT
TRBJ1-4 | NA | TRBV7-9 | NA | CSSSSLTGKLFF | TGTTCCAGCAGCTCTTTGACAGGAAAACTGTTTTTT
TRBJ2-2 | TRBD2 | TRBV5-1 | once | CASTSSGNTGELFF | TGCGCCAGCACCTCTAGCGGCAACACCGGGGAGCTGTTTTTT
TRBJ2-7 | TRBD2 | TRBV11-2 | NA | CASSLAPAGGRYEQYF | TGTGCCAGCAGCTTAGCTCCAGCGGGAGGGCGTTACGAGCAGTACTTC
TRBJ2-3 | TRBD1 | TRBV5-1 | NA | CASSFLPGQGIENTQYF | TGCGCCAGCAGCTTCCTTCCGGGACAGGGGATAGAGAATACGCAGTATTTT
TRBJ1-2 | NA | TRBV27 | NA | CASRNQGDLYGYTF | TGTGCCAGCAGGAATCAGGGCGACCTCTATGGCTACACCTTC
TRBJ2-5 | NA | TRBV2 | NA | CASSPQGTLQETQYF | TGTGCCAGCAGTCCGCAAGGGACACTGCAAGAGACCCAGTACTTC
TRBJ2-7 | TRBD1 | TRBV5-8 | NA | CASSIWTGGIYEQYF | TGTGCCAGCAGCATATGGACAGGGGGTATCTACGAGCAGTACTTC
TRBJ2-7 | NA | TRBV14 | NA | CASSPLVGDPFYEQYF | TGTGCCAGCAGCCCCCTCGTTGGAGACCCCTTCTACGAGCAGTACTTC
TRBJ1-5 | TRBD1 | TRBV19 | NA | CASSSGQGASGSNQPQHF | TGTGCCAGTAGTAGCGGACAGGGGGCCTCCGGGAGCAATCAGCCCCAGCATTTT
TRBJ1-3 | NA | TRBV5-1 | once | CASSLRVSNSGNTIYF | TGCGCCAGCAGCTTGCGGGTCAGTAACTCTGGAAACACCATATATTTT
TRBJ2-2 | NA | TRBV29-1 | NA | CSVGKQGNTGELFF | TGCAGCGTTGGAAAACAGGGAAACACCGGGGAGCTGTTTTTT
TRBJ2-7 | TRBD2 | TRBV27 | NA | CASSLFLAGDEQYF | TGTGCCAGCAGTTTATTCCTAGCGGGAGACGAGCAGTACTTC
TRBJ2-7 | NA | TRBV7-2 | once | CASSLNLGGRWEQYF | TGTGCCAGCAGCTTGAATTTGGGGGGGCGGTGGGAGCAGTACTTC
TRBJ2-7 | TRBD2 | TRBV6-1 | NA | CASSNGGDIAYEQYF | TGTGCCAGCTCTAACGGGGGGGATATCGCCTACGAGCAGTACTTC
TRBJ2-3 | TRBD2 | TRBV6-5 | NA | CASRSSGGVVDTQYF | TGTGCCAGCAGGTCCTCTGGGGGGGTAGTAGATACGCAGTATTTT
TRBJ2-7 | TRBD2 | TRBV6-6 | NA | CASSYTLTSVGYEQYF | TGTGCCAGCAGTTACACCCTGACTAGCGTGGGATACGAGCAGTACTTC
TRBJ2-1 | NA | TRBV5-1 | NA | CASSFTSRVSYNEQFF | TGCGCCAGCAGCTTCACTAGCCGTGTTTCTTACAATGAGCAGTTCTTC
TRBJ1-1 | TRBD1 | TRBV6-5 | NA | CASSPADRGYAEAFF | TGTGCCAGCAGCCCCGCCGACAGGGGATACGCTGAAGCTTTCTTT
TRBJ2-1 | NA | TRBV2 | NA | CASSEALRGNEQFF | TGTGCCAGCAGTGAAGCGCTTCGGGGAAATGAGCAGTTCTTC
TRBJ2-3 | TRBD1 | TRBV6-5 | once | CATLTGGASDTQYF | TGTGCCACCTTGACAGGGGGCGCGTCGGATACGCAGTATTTT
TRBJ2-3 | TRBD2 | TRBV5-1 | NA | CASSKEAGGGPSTDTQYF | TGCGCCAGCAGCAAAGAAGCGGGAGGGGGTCCTTCCACAGATACGCAGTATTTT
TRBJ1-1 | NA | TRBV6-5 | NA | CASSYSSIRGTEAFF | TGTGCCAGCAGTTACTCGTCGATACGCGGCACTGAAGCTTTCTTT
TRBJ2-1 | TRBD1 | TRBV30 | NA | CAWSDRGNEQFF | TGTGCCTGGAGTGACAGGGGGAATGAGCAGTTCTTC
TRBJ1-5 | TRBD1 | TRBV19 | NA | CASSIRGRSQPQHF | TGTGCCAGTAGTATAAGGGGGCGATCCCAGCCCCAGCATTTT
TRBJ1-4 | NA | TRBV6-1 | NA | CASRETTGHNEKLFF | TGTGCCAGCAGGGAAACGACAGGCCATAATGAAAAACTGTTTTTT
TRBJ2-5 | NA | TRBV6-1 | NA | CASSEWTVPQETQYF | TGTGCCAGCAGTGAATGGACAGTTCCCCAAGAGACCCAGTACTTC
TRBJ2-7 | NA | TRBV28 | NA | CASSSHIAGQDTYEQYF | TGTGCCAGCAGTTCCCATATCGCGGGGCAGGATACCTACGAGCAGTACTTC
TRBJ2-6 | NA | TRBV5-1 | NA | CASSSDGHSGANVLTF | TGCGCCAGCAGCTCCGACGGACATTCTGGGGCCAACGTCCTGACTTTC
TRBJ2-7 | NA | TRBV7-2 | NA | CASSSAQGSYEQYF | TGTGCCAGCAGCTCCGCTCAGGGCTCCTACGAGCAGTACTTC
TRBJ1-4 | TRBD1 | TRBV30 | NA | CAWVDRVREKLFF | TGTGCCTGGGTAGACAGGGTGAGAGAAAAACTGTTTTTT
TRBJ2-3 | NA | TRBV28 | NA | CASSPRGTDTQYF | TGTGCCAGCAGTCCAAGGGGGACAGATACGCAGTATTTT
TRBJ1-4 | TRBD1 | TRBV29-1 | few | CSGGTVNEKLFF | TGCAGCGGGGGGACAGTTAATGAAAAACTGTTTTTT
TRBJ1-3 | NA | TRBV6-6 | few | CASRATQALTGNTIYF | TGTGCCAGCAGAGCGACCCAAGCCCTGACTGGAAACACCATATATTTT
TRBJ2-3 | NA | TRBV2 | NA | CASSPEVGQYF | TGTGCCAGCAGTCCGGAGGTGGGGCAGTATTTT
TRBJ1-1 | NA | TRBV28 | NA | CATHPTQQYTEAFF | TGTGCCACCCACCCCACACAGCAGTACACTGAAGCTTTCTTT
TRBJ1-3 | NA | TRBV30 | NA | CAWSEGTPGNTIYF | TGTGCCTGGAGTGAAGGGACTCCTGGAAACACCATATATTTT
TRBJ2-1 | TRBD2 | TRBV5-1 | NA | CASSLDGLAGLRSSYNEQFF | TGCGCCAGCAGCTTGGACGGTCTAGCGGGCCTCCGGAGCTCCTACAATGAGCAGTTCTTC
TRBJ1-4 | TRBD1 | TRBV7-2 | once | CASSPTGSNEKLFF | TGTGCCAGCAGCCCGACAGGGTCTAATGAAAAACTGTTTTTT
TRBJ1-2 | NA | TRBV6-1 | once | CASSDRTKEYGYTF | TGTGCCAGCAGTGACCGCACAAAAGAATATGGCTACACCTTC
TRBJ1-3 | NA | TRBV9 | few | CASSVAVMGAGGNTIYF | TGTGCCAGCAGCGTTGCTGTAATGGGGGCCGGTGGAAACACCATATATTTT
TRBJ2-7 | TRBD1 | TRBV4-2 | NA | CASSQDQQGAGGGYEQYF | TGTGCCAGCAGCCAAGATCAACAGGGGGCAGGGGGGGGCTACGAGCAGTACTTC
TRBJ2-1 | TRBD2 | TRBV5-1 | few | CASSALGGGVYNEQFF | TGCGCCAGCAGTGCTTTAGGCGGGGGGGTCTACAATGAGCAGTTCTTC
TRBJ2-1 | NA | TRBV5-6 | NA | CASSSEMYNEQFF | TGTGCCAGCAGCTCTGAGATGTACAATGAGCAGTTCTTC
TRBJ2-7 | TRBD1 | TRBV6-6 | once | CASREGAYEQYF | TGTGCCAGCAGAGAGGGGGCGTACGAGCAGTACTTC
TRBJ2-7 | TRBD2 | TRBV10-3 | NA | CAISKREGSYEQYF | TGTGCCATCAGTAAGCGGGAGGGCTCCTACGAGCAGTACTTC
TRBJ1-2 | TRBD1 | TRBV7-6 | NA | CASSSGTGGYGYTF | TGTGCCAGCAGCTCTGGGACAGGGGGCTATGGCTACACCTTC
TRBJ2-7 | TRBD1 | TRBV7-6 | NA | CASSGTTGGYEQYF | TGTGCCAGCAGCGGAACGACAGGGGGCTACGAGCAGTACTTC
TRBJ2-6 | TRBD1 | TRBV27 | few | CASSSGQGASGANVLTF | TGTGCCAGCAGTTCGGGACAGGGTGCGTCTGGGGCCAACGTCCTGACTTTC
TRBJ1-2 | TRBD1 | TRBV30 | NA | CAWSRTGASYGYTF | TGTGCCTGGAGTCGTACAGGGGCCTCCTATGGCTACACCTTC
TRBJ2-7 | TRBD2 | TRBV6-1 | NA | CASSEWRTSGTSSYEQYF | TGTGCCAGCAGTGAATGGAGGACTAGCGGAACCAGCTCCTACGAGCAGTACTTC
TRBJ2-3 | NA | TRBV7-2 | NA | CASSFVRRSSTDTQYF | TGTGCCAGCAGCTTCGTCCGCAGGTCTAGCACAGATACGCAGTATTTT